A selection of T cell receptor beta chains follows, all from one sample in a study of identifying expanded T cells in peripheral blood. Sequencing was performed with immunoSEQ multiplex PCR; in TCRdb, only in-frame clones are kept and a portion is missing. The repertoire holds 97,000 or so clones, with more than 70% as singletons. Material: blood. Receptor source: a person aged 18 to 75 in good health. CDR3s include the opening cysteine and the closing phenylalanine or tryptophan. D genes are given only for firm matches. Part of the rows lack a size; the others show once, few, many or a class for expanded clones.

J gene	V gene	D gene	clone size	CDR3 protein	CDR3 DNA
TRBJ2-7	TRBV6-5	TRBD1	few	CASSSAGTGSYEQYF	TGTGCCAGCAGTTCCGCCGGGACAGGGTCCTACGAGCAGTACTTC
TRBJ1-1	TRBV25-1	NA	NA	CASSANRVPEAFF	TGTGCCAGCAGTGCAAATAGGGTCCCTGAAGCTTTCTTT
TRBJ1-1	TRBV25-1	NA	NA	CASRDRNTEAFF	TGTGCCAGCAGGGACAGGAACACTGAAGCTTTCTTT
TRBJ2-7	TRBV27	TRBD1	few	CASAYSGTGRYEQYF	TGTGCCAGCGCCTACTCCGGGACAGGGAGATACGAGCAGTACTTC
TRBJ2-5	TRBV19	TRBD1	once	CASSLGMGQGRETQYF	TGTGCCAGTAGTCTCGGGATGGGACAGGGAAGGGAGACCCAGTACTTC
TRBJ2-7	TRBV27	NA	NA	CASRRGGRTYEQYF	TGTGCCAGCAGAAGGGGGGGGAGGACCTACGAGCAGTACTTC
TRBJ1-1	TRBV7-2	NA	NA	CASSLGGVNTEAFF	TGTGCCAGCAGCTTGGGGGGGGTGAACACTGAAGCTTTCTTT
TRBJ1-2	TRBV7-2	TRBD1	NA	CASSLDRAYGYTF	TGTGCCAGCAGCTTGGACAGGGCCTATGGCTACACCTTC
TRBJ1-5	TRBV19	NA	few	CASRAGGHGNQPQHF	TGTGCCAGTAGGGCGGGGGGGCATGGCAATCAGCCCCAGCATTTT
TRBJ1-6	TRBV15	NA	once	CATSSSFGGSPSSPLHF	TGTGCCACCAGCTCTTCGTTCGGAGGGTCCCCTAGTTCACCCCTCCACTTT
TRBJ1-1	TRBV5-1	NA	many	CASSLDRNTEAFF	TGCGCCAGCAGCTTGGACAGGAACACTGAAGCTTTCTTT
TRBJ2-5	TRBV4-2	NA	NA	CASSQVGQTEETQYF	TGTGCCAGCAGCCAAGTCGGACAGACTGAAGAGACCCAGTACTTC
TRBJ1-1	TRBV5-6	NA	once	CASSFFTETEAFF	TGTGCCAGCAGTTTTTTCACTGAGACTGAAGCTTTCTTT
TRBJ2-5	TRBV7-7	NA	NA	CASSWAGQETQYF	TGTGCCAGCAGTTGGGCGGGTCAAGAGACCCAGTACTTC
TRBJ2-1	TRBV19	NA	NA	CASSIPRSNEQFF	TGTGCCAGTAGTATCCCCAGGTCCAATGAGCAGTTCTTC
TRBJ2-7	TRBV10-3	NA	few	CAIGRTEAPYEQYF	TGTGCCATCGGACGGACAGAGGCGCCCTACGAGCAGTACTTC
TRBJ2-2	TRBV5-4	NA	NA	CASSYRRGRVNTGELFF	TGTGCCAGCAGCTACCGGAGGGGCAGGGTTAACACCGGGGAGCTGTTTTTT
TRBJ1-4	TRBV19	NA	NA	CASSITDRNEKLFF	TGTGCCAGTAGTATCACTGACAGGAATGAAAAACTGTTTTTT
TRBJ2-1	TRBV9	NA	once	CASSPRLYNNEQFF	TGTGCCAGCAGCCCACGACTGTATAACAATGAGCAGTTCTTC
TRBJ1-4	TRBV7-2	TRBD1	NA	CASSLGDRTGGEKLFF	TGTGCCAGCAGCTTGGGGGACAGGACCGGAGGTGAAAAACTGTTTTTT
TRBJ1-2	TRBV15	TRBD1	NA	CATSTRGPQGGNYGYTF	TGTGCCACCAGCACCCGAGGACCCCAGGGGGGGAACTATGGCTACACCTTC
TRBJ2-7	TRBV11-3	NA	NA	CASSSTGLNEQYF	TGTGCCAGCAGCTCCACAGGACTTAACGAGCAGTACTTC
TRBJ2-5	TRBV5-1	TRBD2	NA	CASSLARLAGGETQYF	TGCGCCAGCAGCTTGGCGCGACTAGCGGGAGGAGAGACCCAGTACTTC
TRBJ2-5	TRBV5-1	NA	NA	CASSLVAGRETQYF	TGCGCCAGCAGCTTGGTGGCTGGGAGGGAGACCCAGTACTTC
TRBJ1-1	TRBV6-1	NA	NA	CASSVEGPNTEAFF	TGTGCCAGCAGTGTGGAGGGGCCGAACACTGAAGCTTTCTTT
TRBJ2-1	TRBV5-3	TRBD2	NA	CARSWGLAGSSYNEQFF	TGTGCCAGAAGCTGGGGACTAGCGGGGTCCTCCTACAATGAGCAGTTCTTC
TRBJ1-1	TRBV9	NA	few	CASSTGRSEAFF	TGTGCCAGCAGCACAGGACGTAGTGAAGCTTTCTTT
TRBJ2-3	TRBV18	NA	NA	CASSKGLRDTQYF	TGTGCCAGCTCAAAAGGCTTGAGAGATACGCAGTATTTT
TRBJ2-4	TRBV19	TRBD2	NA	CASTVRRERSKNIQYF	TGTGCCAGTACGGTCCGGCGGGAGCGGAGCAAAAACATTCAGTACTTC
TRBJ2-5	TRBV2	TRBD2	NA	CAGLLAMYQETQYF	TGTGCCGGTCTACTAGCGATGTACCAAGAGACCCAGTACTTC
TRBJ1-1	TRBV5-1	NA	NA	CASRTGTENTEAFF	TGCGCCAGCAGGACCGGGACGGAGAACACTGAAGCTTTCTTT
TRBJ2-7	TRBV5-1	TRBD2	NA	CASSSGLAEVYEQYF	TGCGCCAGCAGCTCGGGACTAGCGGAAGTCTACGAGCAGTACTTC
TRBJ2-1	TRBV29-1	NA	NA	CSAIGGVAAYNEQFF	TGCAGCGCCATAGGAGGGGTGGCGGCCTACAATGAGCAGTTCTTC
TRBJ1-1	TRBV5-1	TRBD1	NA	CASSWDRVDTEAFF	TGCGCCAGCAGCTGGGACAGGGTGGACACTGAAGCTTTCTTT
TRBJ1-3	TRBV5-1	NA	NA	CASSLGGSSGNTIYF	TGCGCCAGCAGCTTGGGAGGGAGCTCTGGAAACACCATATATTTT
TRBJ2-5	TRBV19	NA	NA	CASKGGTYQETQYF	TGTGCCAGTAAGGGGGGCACGTACCAAGAGACCCAGTACTTC
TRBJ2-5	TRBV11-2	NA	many	CASSLMRGRETQYF	TGTGCCAGCAGCTTAATGCGGGGTAGAGAGACCCAGTACTTC
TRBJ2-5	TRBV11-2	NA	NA	CASSDGRQETQYF	TGTGCCAGCAGCGACGGGCGGCAAGAGACCCAGTACTTC
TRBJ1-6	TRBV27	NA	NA	CASSFLGGVGSPLHF	TGTGCCAGCAGTTTCCTAGGGGGGGTTGGATCACCCCTCCACTTT
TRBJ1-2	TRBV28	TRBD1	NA	CASSNPTGGYGYTF	TGTGCCAGCTCAAACCCGACAGGGGGCTATGGCTACACCTTC
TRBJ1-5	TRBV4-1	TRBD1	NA	CASSQGGTGTGFSNQPQHF	TGCGCCAGCAGCCAGGGGGGTACCGGGACAGGCTTCAGCAATCAGCCCCAGCATTTT
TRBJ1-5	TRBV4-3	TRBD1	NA	CASSQGTGSGNQPQHF	TGCGCCAGCAGCCAAGGGACAGGGTCGGGCAATCAGCCCCAGCATTTT
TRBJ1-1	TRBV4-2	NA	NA	CASSPQSRDTDPEAFF	TGTGCCAGCAGCCCTCAAAGCCGAGACACTGATCCTGAAGCTTTCTTT
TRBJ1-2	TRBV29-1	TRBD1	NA	CSVDNEGAQGYTF	TGCAGCGTTGATAACGAGGGGGCGCAGGGCTACACCTTC
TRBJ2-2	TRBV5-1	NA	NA	CASSLTSTNTGELFF	TGCGCCAGCAGCCTTACTAGCACCAACACCGGGGAGCTGTTTTTT
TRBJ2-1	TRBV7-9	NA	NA	CASSLSGLANNEQFF	TGTGCCAGCAGCTTGTCGGGTCTAGCGAACAATGAGCAGTTCTTC
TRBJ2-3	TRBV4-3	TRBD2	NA	CASSQDLATSSTDTQYF	TGCGCCAGCAGCCAAGACCTCGCGACTAGCAGCACAGATACGCAGTATTTT
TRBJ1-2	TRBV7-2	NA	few	CASSLAMGYTF	TGTGCCAGCAGCTTAGCTATGGGCTACACCTTC
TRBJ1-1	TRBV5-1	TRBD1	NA	CASSLGQGKDTEAFF	TGCGCCAGCAGCTTGGGACAGGGGAAAGACACTGAAGCTTTCTTT
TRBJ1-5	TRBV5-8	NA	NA	CASSFGQYSNQPQHF	TGTGCCAGCAGTTTCGGACAGTATAGCAATCAGCCCCAGCATTTT
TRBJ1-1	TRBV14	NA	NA	CASSQVREGEAFF	TGTGCCAGCAGCCAAGTCCGAGAGGGTGAAGCTTTCTTT
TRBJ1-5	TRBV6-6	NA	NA	CASRRQQNQPQHF	TGTGCCAGCAGGCGACAGCAAAATCAGCCCCAGCATTTT
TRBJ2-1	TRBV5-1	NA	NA	CASSQRDPINEQFF	TGCGCCAGCAGCCAAAGGGACCCTATTAATGAGCAGTTCTTC
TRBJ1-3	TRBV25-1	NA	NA	CASSEFTGNGNTIYF	TGTGCCAGCAGTGAATTTACAGGGAACGGAAACACCATATATTTT
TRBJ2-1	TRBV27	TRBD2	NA	CASRSGGGRANEQFF	TGTGCCAGCAGATCCGGGGGCGGGAGGGCCAATGAGCAGTTCTTC
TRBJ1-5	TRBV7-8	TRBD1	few	CASSFLTGSNQPQHF	TGTGCCAGCAGCTTTCTGACAGGGTCAAATCAGCCCCAGCATTTT